The following is a TCR beta chain sequence with its context. Its antigen is not known. Germline V gives CDR1 SGHKS, CDR2 YYEKEE (reference sequence). Trimming shortened V by 3 bases and J by 7 bases, and 13 bases separated the two germline ends. The CDR3 consists of 14 residues. This specimen comes from a study of T cells in Graves' hyperthyroidism and ophthalmopathy. General study results and limits: The blood repertoire included most of the expanded thyroid clonotypes above 0.001.

RNA transcripts yielded amplified TCR beta CDR3 regions. HTBI primers were employed in a first-round RT-PCR of the TCR CDR3. From the multiplex PCR reads, TCRdb called clonotypes with MiXCR, one entry per CDR3 protein. The sample contains more than 550,000 distinct CDR3 sequences, roughly a sixth of which appear only once. This TCR came from a woman in her 50s with Graves' hyperthyroidism that later progressed to Graves' ophthalmopathy. The V and J genes are TRBV5-5 and TRBJ1-4; D might be TRBD1 (5 bases). The sequencing sample was made of blood. The CDR3 DNA sequence: TGTGCCAGCAGCTCGTTCCGGGACCCTGAAAAACTGTTTTTT. Its protein is CASSSFRDPEKLFF.